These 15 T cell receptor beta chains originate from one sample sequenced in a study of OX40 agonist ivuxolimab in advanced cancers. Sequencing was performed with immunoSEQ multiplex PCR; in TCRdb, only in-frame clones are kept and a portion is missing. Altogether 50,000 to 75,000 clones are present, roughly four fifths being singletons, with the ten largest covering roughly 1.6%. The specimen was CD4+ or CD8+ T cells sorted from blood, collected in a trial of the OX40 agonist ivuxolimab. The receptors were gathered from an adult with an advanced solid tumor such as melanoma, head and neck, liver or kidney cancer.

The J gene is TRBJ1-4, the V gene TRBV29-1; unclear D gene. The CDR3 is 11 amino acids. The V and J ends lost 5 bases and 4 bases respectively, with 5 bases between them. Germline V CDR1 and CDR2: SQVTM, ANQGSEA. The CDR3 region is CSVLGNEKLFF. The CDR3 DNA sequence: TGCAGCGTTCTCGGTAATGAAAAACTGTTTTTT.

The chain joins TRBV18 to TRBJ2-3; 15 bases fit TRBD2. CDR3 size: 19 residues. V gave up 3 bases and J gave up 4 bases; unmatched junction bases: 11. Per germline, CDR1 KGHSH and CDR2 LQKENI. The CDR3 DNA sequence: TGTGCCAGCTCACCGGGACTAGCGGGGGGCCTCCGCGAGGCAGATACGCAGTATTTT. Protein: CASSPGLAGGLREADTQYF. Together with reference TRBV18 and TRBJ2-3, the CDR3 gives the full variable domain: NAGVMQNPRHLVRRRGQEARLRCSPMKGHSHVYWYRQLPEEGLKFMVYLQKENIIDESGMPKERFSAEFPKEGPSILRIQQVVRGDSAAYFCASSPGLAGGLREADTQYFGPGTRLTVL.

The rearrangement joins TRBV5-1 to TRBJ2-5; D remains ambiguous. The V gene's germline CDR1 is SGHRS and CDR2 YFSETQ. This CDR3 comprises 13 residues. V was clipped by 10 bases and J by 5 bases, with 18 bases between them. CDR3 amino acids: CASERSYGETQYF. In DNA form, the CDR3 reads TGCGCCTCGGAAAGGAGCTACGGGGAGACCCAGTACTTC.

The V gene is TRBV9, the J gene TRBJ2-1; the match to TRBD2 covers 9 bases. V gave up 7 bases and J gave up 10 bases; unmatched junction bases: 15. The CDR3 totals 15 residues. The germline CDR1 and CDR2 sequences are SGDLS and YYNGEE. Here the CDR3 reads CASRAGGMVDQEQFF. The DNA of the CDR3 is TGTGCCAGCCGAGCGGGGGGAATGGTAGACCAAGAGCAGTTCTTC.

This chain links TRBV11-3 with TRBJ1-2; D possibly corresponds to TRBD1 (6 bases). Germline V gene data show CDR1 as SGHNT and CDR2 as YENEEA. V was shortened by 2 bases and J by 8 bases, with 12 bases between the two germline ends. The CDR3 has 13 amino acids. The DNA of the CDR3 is TGTGCCAGCAGCTTACAGGGGCAACAGGGCTACACCTTC. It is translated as CASSLQGQQGYTF.

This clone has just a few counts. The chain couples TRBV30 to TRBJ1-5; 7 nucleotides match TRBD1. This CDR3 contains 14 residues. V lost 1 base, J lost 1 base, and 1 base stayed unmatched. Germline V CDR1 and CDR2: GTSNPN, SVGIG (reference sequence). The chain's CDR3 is CAWSAGQSNQPQHF. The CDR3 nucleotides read TGTGCCTGGAGTGCGGGACAGAGCAATCAGCCCCAGCATTTT.

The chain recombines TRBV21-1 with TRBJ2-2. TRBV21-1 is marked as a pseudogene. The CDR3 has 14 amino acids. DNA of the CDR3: TGTGCCAGCAAGGCCGCCGCGAACACCGGGGAGCTGTTTTTT. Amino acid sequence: CASKAAANTGELFF.

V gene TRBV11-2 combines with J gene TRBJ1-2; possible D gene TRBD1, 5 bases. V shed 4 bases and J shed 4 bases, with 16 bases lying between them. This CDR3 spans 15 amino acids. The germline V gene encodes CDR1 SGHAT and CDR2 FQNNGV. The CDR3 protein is CASSSGSGRTYGYTF. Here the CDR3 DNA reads TGTGCCAGCAGCTCAGGGTCGGGACGTACCTATGGCTACACCTTC.

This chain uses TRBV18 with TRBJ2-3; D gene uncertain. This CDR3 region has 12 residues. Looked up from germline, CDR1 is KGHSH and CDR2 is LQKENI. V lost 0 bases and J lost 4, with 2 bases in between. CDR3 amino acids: CASSPPADTQYF. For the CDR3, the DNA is TGTGCCAGCTCACCACCGGCAGATACGCAGTATTTT.

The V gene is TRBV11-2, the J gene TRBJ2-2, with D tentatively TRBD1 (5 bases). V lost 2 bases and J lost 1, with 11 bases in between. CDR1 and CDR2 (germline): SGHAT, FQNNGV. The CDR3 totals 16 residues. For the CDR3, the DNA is TGTGCCAGCAGCTTACTCAGGGCTCAGAACACCGGGGAGCTGTTTTTT. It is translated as CASSLLRAQNTGELFF. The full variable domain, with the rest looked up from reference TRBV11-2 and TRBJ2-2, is EAGVAQSPRYKIIEKRQSVAFWCNPISGHATLYWYQQILGQGPKLLIQFQNNGVVDDSQLPKDRFSAERLKGVDSTLKIQPAKLEDSAVYLCASSLLRAQNTGELFFGEGSRLTVL.

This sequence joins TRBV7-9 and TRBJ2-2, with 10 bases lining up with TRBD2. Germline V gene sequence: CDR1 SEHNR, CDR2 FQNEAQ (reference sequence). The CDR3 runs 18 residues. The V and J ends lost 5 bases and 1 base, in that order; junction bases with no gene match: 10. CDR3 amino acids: CASSQPEGLAVNTGELFF. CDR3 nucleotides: TGTGCCAGCAGCCAACCCGAAGGACTAGCGGTGAACACCGGGGAGCTGTTTTTT.

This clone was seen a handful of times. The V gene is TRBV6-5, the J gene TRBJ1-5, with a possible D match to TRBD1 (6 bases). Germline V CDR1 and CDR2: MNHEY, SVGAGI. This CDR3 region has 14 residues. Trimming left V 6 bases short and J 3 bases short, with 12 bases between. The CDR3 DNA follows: TGTGCCAGCAGACCGACAGGATCCAATCAGCCCCAGCATTTT. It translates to CASRPTGSNQPQHF.

CDR3 coding DNA: TGTGCCAGCAGCTTGGTGGTCCTAGCGGAGACCCAGTACTTC. Protein product: CASSLVVLAETQYF. The chain carries TRBV5-5 and TRBJ2-5, with a tentative D call TRBD2 (6 bases). The CDR3 is made up of 14 amino acids. The V and J ends lost 0 bases and 5 bases respectively, with 11 bases between them. Germline values: CDR1 SGHKS, CDR2 YYEKEE (reference sequence).

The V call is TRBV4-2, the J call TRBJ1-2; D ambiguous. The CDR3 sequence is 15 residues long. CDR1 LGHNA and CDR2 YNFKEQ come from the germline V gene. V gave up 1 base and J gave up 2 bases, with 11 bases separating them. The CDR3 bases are TGTGCCAGCAGCCAAGGGCAGTTGTGGAACTATGGCTACACCTTC. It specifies CASSQGQLWNYGYTF.

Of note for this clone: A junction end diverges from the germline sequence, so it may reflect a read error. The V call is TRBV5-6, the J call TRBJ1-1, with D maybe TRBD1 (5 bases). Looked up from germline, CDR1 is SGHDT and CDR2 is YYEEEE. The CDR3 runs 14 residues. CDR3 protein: CASSLLGRRNPRAF. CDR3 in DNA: TGTGCCAGCAGCTTATTGGGACGCCGCAACCCAAGGGCTTTT.